The 7 T cell receptor beta chains below all came from one sample that was sequenced in a study of T cell clonotyping in hematopoietic cell transplantation. Generated by immunoSEQ multiplex PCR, the TCRdb table keeps only in-frame clones and is missing some. The sample gives about 36,000 clones, around nine tenths of which show up once; 1.5% to 2% is in the top ten. Sequencing input: peripheral blood mononuclear cells. The receptors were sampled from a woman aged 35 to 49 in good health. Some clones in this sample may be carry-over from other donors' samples.

V usage is TRBV4-1 and J usage is TRBJ2-1, with TRBD2 as a possible D gene (5 bases). The V gene's germline CDR1 is MGHRA and CDR2 YSYEKL. The V and J ends lost 5 bases and 5 bases respectively, with 7 bases between them. The CDR3 extends over 12 amino acids. The DNA of the CDR3 is TGCGCCAGCAGCGGGAGCGACAATGAGCAGTTCTTC. Amino acid sequence: CASSGSDNEQFF.

DNA for the CDR3: TGTGCCAGCAGTTCGACGCCGGGGGGACTTCACTCTCACAATGAGCAGTTCTTC. This sequence encodes CASSSTPGGLHSHNEQFF. The gene calls are TRBV27 and TRBJ2-1; 7 bases are a match to TRBD2. This CDR3 is 18 amino acids long. J lost 5 bases, V lost 4 bases, and 17 bases had no gene match. The V gene's germline CDR1 is MNHEY and CDR2 SMNVEV (reference sequence).

The CDR3 nucleotides are TGTGCCAGTAGTATACAGCTCCAGGGCACCTATGGCTACACCTTC. Translation: CASSIQLQGTYGYTF. The chain has TRBV19 and TRBJ1-2, with D possibly being TRBD1 (5 bases). Germline V gene sequence: CDR1 LNHDA, CDR2 SQIVND (reference sequence). V shed 2 bases and J shed 4 bases, with 14 bases lying between them. This CDR3 region has 15 residues.

This clone was recorded only once. This chain uses TRBV6-1 with TRBJ1-4, with TRBD1 identical over 12 bases. J gave up 7 bases and V 2 bases, and 5 bases lay outside the gene matches. The germline CDR1 and CDR2 sequences are MNHNS and SASEGT. The length of the CDR3 is 16 residues. The CDR3 nucleotides read TGTGCCAGCAGTGAAAACCCGGGACAGGGGGCTGAAAAACTGTTTTTT. Its protein product is CASSENPGQGAEKLFF.

This rearrangement joins TRBV28 to TRBJ1-1, with D unclear. There are 12 residues in the CDR3. Germline CDR1 and CDR2: MDHEN and SYDVKM. Trimming cost V 7 bases and J 4 bases, with 10 bases left between them. The CDR3: CASTTQATEAFF. The CDR3 bases are TGTGCCAGCACCACACAAGCCACTGAAGCTTTCTTT.

The rearrangement joins TRBV7-2 to TRBJ2-7, with a tentative D call TRBD2 (6 bases). Germline V lookup: CDR1 SGHTA, CDR2 FQGNSA. V lost 0 bases, J lost 1 base, and 10 bases lay in between. The CDR3 extends over 15 amino acids. CDR3 coding DNA: TGTGCCAGCAGCTTAGCGGCAGGGACTTCCTACGAGCAGTACTTC. This gives the protein CASSLAAGTSYEQYF. The entire variable domain, with the rest obtained from reference TRBV7-2 and TRBJ2-7, is as follows: GAGVSQSPSNKVTEKGKDVELRCDPISGHTALYWYRQSLGQGLEFLIYFQGNSAPDKSGLPSDRFSAERTGGSVSTLTIQRTQQEDSAVYLCASSLAAGTSYEQYFGPGTRLTVT.

V and J are TRBV23-1 and TRBJ1-4, with D unresolved. TRBV23-1 is marked as an open reading frame, function uncertain. Trimming stripped 4 bases from V and 6 bases from J, with 6 bases between. CDR3 size: 12 residues. CDR3 amino acids: CASSPSDEKLFF. The CDR3 nucleotides are TGCGCCAGCAGTCCGTCGGATGAAAAACTGTTTTTT.